This T cell receptor beta chain was documented in a study of blood T cell repertoires in COVID-19. Study-level background: The origin of the acute and convalescent COVID-19 samples was the United States, Italy and Spain.

The CDR3 loop spans 12 amino acids. V lost 5 bases to trimming and J lost 9 bases; unmatched junction nucleotides: 3. Exposed volunteers were people who met a COVID-19 case within 2 weeks before study entry. Sequenced by immunoSEQ multiplex PCR; TCRdb stores in-frame clones only, minus some. The profile shows fewer than 200,000 clones, roughly 84% of them singletons. The sequence came from a young woman who had been exposed to COVID-19. The chain is built from TRBV12-3 or TRBV12-4 and TRBJ2-1; 8 bases are shared with TRBD2. The sequencing input was PBMCs or T cells enriched from blood (not recorded which). In DNA, the CDR3 is TGTGCCAGCAGTCCCGGGACTAGTGAGCAGTTCTTC. Residues: CASSPGTSEQFF.